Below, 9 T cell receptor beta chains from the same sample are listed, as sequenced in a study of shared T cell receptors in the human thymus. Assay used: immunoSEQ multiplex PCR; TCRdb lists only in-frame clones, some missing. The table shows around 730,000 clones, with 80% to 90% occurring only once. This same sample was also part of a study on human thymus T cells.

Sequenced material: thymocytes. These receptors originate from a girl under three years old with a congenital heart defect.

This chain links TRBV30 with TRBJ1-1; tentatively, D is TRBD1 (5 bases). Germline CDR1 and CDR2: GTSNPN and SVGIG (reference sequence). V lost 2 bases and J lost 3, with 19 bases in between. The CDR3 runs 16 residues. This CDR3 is CAWSFSSGGGYTEAFF. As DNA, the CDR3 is TGTGCCTGGAGTTTCTCTTCTGGGGGGGGTTACACTGAAGCTTTCTTT.

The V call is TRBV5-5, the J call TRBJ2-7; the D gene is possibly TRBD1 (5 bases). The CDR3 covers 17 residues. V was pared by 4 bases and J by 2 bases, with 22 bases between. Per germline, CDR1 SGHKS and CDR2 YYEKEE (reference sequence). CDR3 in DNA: TGTGCCAGCAGCCTCGCCCCGGCAGGGAAGGGTACCTACGAGCAGTACTTC. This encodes CASSLAPAGKGTYEQYF.

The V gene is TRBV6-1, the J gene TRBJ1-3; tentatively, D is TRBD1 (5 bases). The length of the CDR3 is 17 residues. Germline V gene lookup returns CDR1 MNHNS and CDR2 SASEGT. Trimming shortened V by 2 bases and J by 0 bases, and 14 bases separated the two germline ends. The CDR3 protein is CASSEPLGASSGNTIYF. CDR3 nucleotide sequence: TGTGCCAGCAGTGAACCATTAGGGGCCAGCTCTGGAAACACCATATATTTT.

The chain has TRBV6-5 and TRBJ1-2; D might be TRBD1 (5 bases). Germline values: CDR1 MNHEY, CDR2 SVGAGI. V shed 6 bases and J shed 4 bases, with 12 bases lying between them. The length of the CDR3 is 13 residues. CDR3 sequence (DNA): TGTGCCAGCAGAGGGGTCAGGCCCTATGGCTACACCTTC. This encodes CASRGVRPYGYTF.

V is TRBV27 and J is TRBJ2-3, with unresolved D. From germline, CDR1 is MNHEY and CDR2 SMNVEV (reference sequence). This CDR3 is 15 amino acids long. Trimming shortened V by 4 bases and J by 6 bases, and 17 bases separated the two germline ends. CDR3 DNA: TGTGCCAGCAGTTCCCGGTTTTTGAGTTGGGATACGCAGTATTTT. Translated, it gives CASSSRFLSWDTQYF.

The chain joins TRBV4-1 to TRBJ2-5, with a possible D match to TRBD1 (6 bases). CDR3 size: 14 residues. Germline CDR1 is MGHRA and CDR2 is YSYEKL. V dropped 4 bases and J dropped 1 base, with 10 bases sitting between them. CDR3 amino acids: CASSPGQFQETQYF. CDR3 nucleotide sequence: TGCGCCAGCAGCCCTGGACAGTTCCAAGAGACCCAGTACTTC.

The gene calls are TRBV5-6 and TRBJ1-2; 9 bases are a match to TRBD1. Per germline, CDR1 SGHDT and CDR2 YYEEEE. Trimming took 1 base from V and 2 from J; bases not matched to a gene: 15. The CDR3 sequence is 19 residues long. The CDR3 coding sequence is TGTGCCAGCAGCTTGCGGCGGATTACCGGGACAGGGTCAAACTATGGCTACACCTTC. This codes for CASSLRRITGTGSNYGYTF.

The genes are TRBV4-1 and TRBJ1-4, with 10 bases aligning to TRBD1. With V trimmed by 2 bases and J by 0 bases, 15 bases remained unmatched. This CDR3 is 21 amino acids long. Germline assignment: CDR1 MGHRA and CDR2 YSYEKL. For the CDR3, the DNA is TGCGCCAGCAGCCAAACGGGACAGGGGAGGCCGGGGGCCCCAACTAATGAAAAACTGTTTTTT. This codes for CASSQTGQGRPGAPTNEKLFF.

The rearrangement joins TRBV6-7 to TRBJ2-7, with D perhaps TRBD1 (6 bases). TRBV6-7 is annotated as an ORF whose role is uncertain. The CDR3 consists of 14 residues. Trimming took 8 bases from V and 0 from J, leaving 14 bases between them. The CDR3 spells CASDKDRTSYEQYF. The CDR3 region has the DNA TGTGCCAGCGATAAAGACAGGACCTCCTACGAGCAGTACTTC.